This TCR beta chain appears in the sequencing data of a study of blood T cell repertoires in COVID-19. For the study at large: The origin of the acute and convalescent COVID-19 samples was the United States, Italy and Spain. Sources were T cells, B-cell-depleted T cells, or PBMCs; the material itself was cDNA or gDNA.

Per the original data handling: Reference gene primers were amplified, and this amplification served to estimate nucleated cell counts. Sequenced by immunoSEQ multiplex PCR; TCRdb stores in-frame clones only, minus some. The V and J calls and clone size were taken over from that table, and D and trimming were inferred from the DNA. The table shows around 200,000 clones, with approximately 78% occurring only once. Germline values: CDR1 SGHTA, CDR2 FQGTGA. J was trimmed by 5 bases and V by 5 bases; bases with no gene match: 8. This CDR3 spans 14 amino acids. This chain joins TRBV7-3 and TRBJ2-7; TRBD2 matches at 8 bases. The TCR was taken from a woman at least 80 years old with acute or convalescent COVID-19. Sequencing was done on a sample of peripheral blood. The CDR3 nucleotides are TGTGCCAGCAGCAGCGGCGGGGGGTCAAACGAGCAGTACTTC. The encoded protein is CASSSGGGSNEQYF.